The 26 T cell receptor beta chains listed next were all sequenced from one sample in a study of blood T cell repertoires in COVID-19 (dated by TCRdb to 2020 to 2022). Libraries were constructed by the immunoSEQ multiplex PCR assay. As stored in TCRdb, this immuneACCESS dataset retains in-frame rearrangements with V and J assigned. A fraction of the clones does not appear; measured against another copy, unresolved V genes explain less than half of the discrepancy, and the remainder lacks a known reason. This sample holds roughly 230,000 clones; around four fifths were observed only once. About 9% of the sample is taken by the ten largest. Sequencing used peripheral blood. The receptors here all came from a man between 40 and 49 years old with active or convalescent COVID-19.

The table lists this clone with a few counts. The V gene is TRBV6-6, the J gene TRBJ2-7; 11 bases match TRBD1. Germline CDR1 reads MNHNY; CDR2 reads SVGAGI (reference sequence). J was trimmed by 5 bases and V by 5 bases; bases with no gene match: 11. This CDR3 is built from 16 residues. CDR3 DNA: TGTGCCAGCAGTCGAACGACCGGGACAGGGGGTCACGAGCAGTACTTC. Encoded protein: CASSRTTGTGGHEQYF.

This clone was seen a handful of times. The CDR3 DNA is TGTGCCAGCAGTATCCGACCGGGAGCTCTCTATGGCTACACCTTC. This codes for CASSIRPGALYGYTF. The chain recombines TRBV6-2 or TRBV6-3 with TRBJ1-2; D call uncertain. Looked up from germline, CDR1 is MNHEY and CDR2 is SVGEGT. CDR3 length: 15 amino acids. Trimming left V 5 bases short and J 4 bases short, with 17 bases between.

This sequence joins TRBV30 and TRBJ1-6; D is possibly TRBD1 (5 bases). The germline gives CDR1 GTSNPN, CDR2 SVGIG (reference sequence). The V end was cut by 4 bases, the J end by 7 bases, with 14 bases between. The CDR3 extends over 14 amino acids. The CDR3 sequence: CAWTNGGVNSPLHF. CDR3 sequence (DNA): TGTGCCTGGACTAATGGGGGGGTGAATTCACCCCTCCACTTT.

The V and J genes are TRBV5-1 and TRBJ1-2, with 12 bases lining up with TRBD1. The germline gives CDR1 SGHRS, CDR2 YFSETQ. Trimming took 2 bases from V and 6 from J; bases not matched to a gene: 5. The length of the CDR3 is 15 residues. The DNA for the CDR3 is TGCGCCAGCAGCTTTGAGGGACAGGGGGCGAATGGCTACACCTTC. Translated: CASSFEGQGANGYTF. Full variable domain (outside the CDR3, taken from reference TRBV5-1 and TRBJ1-2): KAGVTQTPRYLIKTRGQQVTLSCSPISGHRSVSWYQQTPGQGLQFLFEYFSETQRNKGNFPGRFSGRQFSNSRSEMNVSTLELGDSALYLCASSFEGQGANGYTFGSGTRLTVV.

The chain has TRBV9 and TRBJ2-7; the match to TRBD2 covers 12 bases. V gave up 4 bases and J gave up 2 bases; unmatched junction bases: 4. The germline V gene encodes CDR1 SGDLS and CDR2 YYNGEE. This CDR3 spans 15 amino acids. This chain's CDR3 is CASSPLAGGAYEQYF. The CDR3 bases are TGTGCCAGCAGCCCTCTAGCGGGGGGGGCCTACGAGCAGTACTTC.

The CDR3 nucleotides are TGTGCCACCAGATCGGGACAGGGCACATACAATGAGCAGTTCTTC. Protein sequence: CATRSGQGTYNEQFF. The chain couples TRBV24-1 to TRBJ2-1, with 9 bases aligning to TRBD1. This CDR3 is 15 amino acids long. The ends lost 7 bases at V and 4 bases at J; junction bases unmatched: 7. Germline V CDR1 and CDR2: KGHDR, SFDVKD.

The chain employs TRBV30 and TRBJ1-2; 10 nucleotides agree with TRBD1. Germline CDR1 and CDR2: GTSNPN and SVGIG (reference sequence). V was clipped by 5 bases and J by 7 bases; unmatched bases: 4. This CDR3 has 12 amino acids. The DNA for the CDR3 is TGTGCCTGGGGACAGGGGGTGGGTGGCTACACCTTC. This translates into CAWGQGVGGYTF.

The chain recombines TRBV7-6 with TRBJ2-3, with D unclear. Deletions cut 5 bases from V and 4 bases from J, with 16 bases between. Germline V gene data show CDR1 as SGHVS and CDR2 as FNYEAQ. This CDR3 is built from 15 residues. CDR3 residues: CASSPNSQFPDTQYF. The CDR3, as DNA: TGTGCCAGCAGCCCAAATAGTCAATTCCCAGATACGCAGTATTTT. The full variable domain, in which reference TRBV7-6 and TRBJ2-3 provide the parts outside the CDR3, is GAGVSQSPRYKVTKRGQDVALRCDPISGHVSLYWYRQALGQGPEFLTYFNYEAQQDKSGLPNDRFSAERPEGSISTLTIQRTEQRDSAMYRCASSPNSQFPDTQYFGPGTRLTVL.

The chain joins TRBV4-3 to TRBJ1-6; tentative D call: TRBD1 (6 bases). The CDR3 consists of 14 residues. CDR1 is LGHNA and CDR2 is YSLEER in the germline V gene. V shed 4 bases and J shed 7 bases, with 11 bases lying between them. For the CDR3, the DNA is TGCGCCAGCAGCCCCGGACAGAGCAATTCACCCCTCCACTTT. Its protein is CASSPGQSNSPLHF.

This chain connects TRBV6-6 to TRBJ2-6, with D possibly being TRBD1 (6 bases). Germline CDR1 is MNHNY and CDR2 is SVGAGI (reference sequence). V was shortened by 5 bases and J by 2 bases, with 13 bases between the two germline ends. CDR3 size: 16 residues. CDR3 loop: CASSQIQGAGANVLTF. The CDR3 nucleotides are TGTGCCAGCAGTCAGATACAGGGAGCTGGGGCCAACGTCCTGACTTTC.

V and J are TRBV5-4 and TRBJ1-1, with 11 bases that match TRBD1. The germline V gene encodes CDR1 SGHNT and CDR2 YYREEE (reference sequence). The length of the CDR3 is 15 residues. The V and J ends lost 4 bases and 5 bases, in that order; junction bases with no gene match: 7. The CDR3 loop is CASSTGTGGLTEAFF. The CDR3 DNA reads as TGTGCCAGCAGCACCGGGACAGGGGGTTTGACTGAAGCTTTCTTT.

The V call is TRBV19, the J call TRBJ1-2, with 7 bases matching TRBD1. The CDR3 extends over 15 amino acids. V shed 3 bases and J 4 bases; nucleotides not matched to a gene: 8. Germline assignment: CDR1 LNHDA and CDR2 SQIVND (reference sequence). CDR3 loop: CASSIDRDIVYGYTF. The CDR3, as DNA: TGTGCCAGTAGTATTGACAGGGACATTGTCTATGGCTACACCTTC. Full variable domain (remainder filled in from reference TRBV19 and TRBJ1-2): DGGITQSPKYLFRKEGQNVTLSCEQNLNHDAMYWYRQDPGQGLRLIYYSQIVNDFQKGDIAEGYSVSREKKESFPLTVTSAQKNPTAFYLCASSIDRDIVYGYTFGSGTRLTVV.

The gene calls are TRBV5-8 and TRBJ1-4, with TRBD1 identical over 9 bases. The ends lost 4 bases at V and 6 bases at J; junction bases unmatched: 7. The CDR3 has 15 amino acids. Germline values: CDR1 SGHTS, CDR2 YDEGEE. CDR3 sequence reads: CASSLRDRDYEKLFF. Written as DNA, the CDR3 is TGTGCCAGCAGCCTCCGGGACAGGGACTATGAAAAACTGTTTTTT.

This clone has a handful of counts. This rearrangement joins TRBV27 to TRBJ2-5; D possibly corresponds to TRBD1 (5 bases). With 0 bases removed from V and 1 base from J, the gap between germline ends came to 9 bases. CDR1 is MNHEY, CDR2 SMNVEV, per germline (reference sequence). This CDR3 is 15 amino acids long. CDR3 residues: CASSLSNRGQETQYF. DNA of the CDR3: TGTGCCAGCAGTTTATCGAATAGGGGCCAAGAGACCCAGTACTTC.

This clone was seen more than once but under ten times. V is TRBV14 and J is TRBJ2-2; 7 bases match TRBD2. Trimming cost V 4 bases and J 0 bases; bases outside gene matches: 8. Germline V gene lookup returns CDR1 SGHDN and CDR2 FVKESK. The CDR3 has 17 amino acids. CDR3 residues: CASSPGRRGSNTGELFF. The CDR3 region has the DNA TGTGCCAGCAGCCCCGGGAGGCGGGGCTCGAACACCGGGGAGCTGTTTTTT. The full variable domain, rest sourced from reference TRBV14 and TRBJ2-2, is EAGVTQFPSHSVIEKGQTVTLRCDPISGHDNLYWYRRVMGKEIKFLLHFVKESKQDESGMPNNRFLAERTGGTYSTLKVQPAELEDSGVYFCASSPGRRGSNTGELFFGEGSRLTVL.

V gene TRBV10-3 combines with J gene TRBJ2-1, with 9 bases lining up with TRBD1. The germline gives CDR1 ENHRY, CDR2 SYGVKD. CDR3 length: 13 residues. Trimming removed 6 bases from V and 12 bases from J; junction bases left unmatched: 9. The CDR3 sequence: CAISPWDREWQFF. CDR3 DNA sequence: TGTGCCATCAGCCCATGGGACAGGGAGTGGCAGTTCTTC.

The J gene is TRBJ2-7, the V gene TRBV18, with TRBD1 matching over 12 bases. The CDR3 is 14 amino acids. From germline, CDR1 is KGHSH and CDR2 LQKENI. The V segment lost 3 bases and the J segment 6 bases; nucleotides outside the gene matches: 3. The CDR3 region is CASSPGDRGLEQYF. CDR3 coding DNA: TGTGCCAGCTCACCCGGGGACAGGGGGCTCGAGCAGTACTTC.

V gene TRBV5-6 combines with J gene TRBJ2-7, with 9 bases fitting TRBD1. This CDR3 is built from 16 residues. The germline V gene has CDR1 SGHDT and CDR2 YYEEEE. J lost 2 bases, V lost 1 base, and 7 bases had no gene match. CDR3 in DNA: TGTGCCAGCAGCTTGACCACAGGGGGCCTTACCTACGAGCAGTACTTC. This translates into CASSLTTGGLTYEQYF.

This clone was detected only once. The genes are TRBV27 and TRBJ1-6; D perhaps matches TRBD1 (6 bases). In germline, CDR1 is MNHEY, CDR2 SMNVEV (reference sequence). This CDR3 comprises 16 residues. With 6 bases removed from V and 7 bases from J, the gap between germline ends came to 19 bases. In DNA, the CDR3 is TGTGCCAGCAGACACAGTTTACAGGGTAGGAATTCACCCCTCCACTTT. Translated, it gives CASRHSLQGRNSPLHF.

This clone was seen a single time. The V call is TRBV29-1, the J call TRBJ2-7, with 9 bases that match TRBD1. This CDR3 region has 17 residues. The junction had 15 bases not matched to a gene; V was cut back by 1 base and J by 5 bases. Germline CDR1 SQVTM, CDR2 ANQGSEA. DNA for the CDR3: TGCAGCGTTGAAGCCCGTAAGGGACAGGGAGGCTTACACGAGCAGTACTTC. Translating gives CSVEARKGQGGLHEQYF.

The chain uses TRBV5-8 and TRBJ1-5; 9 bases are shared with TRBD1. Per the germline V gene, CDR1 is SGHTS and CDR2 is YDEGEE. CDR3 size: 16 residues. V trimming: 5 bases; J trimming: 5 bases; junction bases outside the gene matches: 11. CDR3 coding DNA: TGTGCCAGCAGATCAGGAGGACAGGGGTCATATCAGCCCCAGCATTTT. It specifies CASRSGGQGSYQPQHF.

The DNA of the CDR3 is TGTGCTAGTGGCCGTGGGGCTGACAGGGTGTATAACTATGGCTACACCTTC. Translation: CASGRGADRVYNYGYTF. This chain links TRBV12-5 with TRBJ1-2, with 7 nucleotides matching TRBD1. CDR1 is LGHNT, CDR2 FRNRAP, per germline. There are 17 residues in the CDR3. Germline trimming cut 6 bases from V and 1 base from J; bases unmatched to any gene: 14. The whole variable domain, remainder taken from reference TRBV12-5 and TRBJ1-2, is DARVTQTPRHKVTEMGQEVTMRCQPILGHNTVFWYRQTMMQGLELLAYFRNRAPLDDSGMPKDRFSAEMPDATLATLKIQPSEPRDSAVYFCASGRGADRVYNYGYTFGSGTRLTVV.

The count of this clone is one. This chain joins TRBV18 and TRBJ2-2, with a weak D call TRBD1 (6 bases). V was clipped by 0 bases and J by 2 bases, with 10 bases between them. This CDR3 spans 16 amino acids. Germline CDR1 reads KGHSH; CDR2 reads LQKENI. CDR3 residues: CASSPPSGQNTGELFF. The CDR3 DNA reads TGTGCCAGCTCACCACCGTCGGGACAAAACACCGGGGAGCTGTTTTTT. Using reference TRBV18 and TRBJ2-2 for the parts outside the CDR3, the full variable domain is NAGVMQNPRHLVRRRGQEARLRCSPMKGHSHVYWYRQLPEEGLKFMVYLQKENIIDESGMPKERFSAEFPKEGPSILRIQQVVRGDSAAYFCASSPPSGQNTGELFFGEGSRLTVL.

The chain combines TRBV6-5 with TRBJ1-2; a weak D match, TRBD1 (5 bases). The germline V and J ends were trimmed by 6 bases and 4 bases, with 18 bases remaining between them. CDR1 and CDR2 from the germline V gene are MNHEY and SVGAGI. The CDR3 loop spans 15 amino acids. CDR3 in DNA: TGTGCCAGCAGGGATACAGGATGGGCTATCTATGGCTACACCTTC. Translation: CASRDTGWAIYGYTF.

The CDR3 DNA follows: TGCAGCGTTGACTCGGAGGCTAACTATGGCTACACCTTC. It is translated as CSVDSEANYGYTF. This rearrangement joins TRBV29-1 to TRBJ1-2; D remains unclear. Per the germline V gene, CDR1 is SQVTM and CDR2 is ANQGSEA. This CDR3 comprises 13 residues. V lost 3 bases and J 0 bases, leaving 8 bases between the germline ends.

The chain carries TRBV11-2 and TRBJ1-1, with a possible D match to TRBD1 (6 bases). With 0 bases removed from V and 1 base from J, the gap between germline ends came to 12 bases. Germline loops: CDR1 SGHAT, CDR2 FQNNGV. The CDR3 covers 16 residues. CDR3 protein: CASSLEVGTSNTEAFF. In nucleotides, the CDR3 is TGTGCCAGCAGCTTAGAGGTTGGGACATCGAACACTGAAGCTTTCTTT.